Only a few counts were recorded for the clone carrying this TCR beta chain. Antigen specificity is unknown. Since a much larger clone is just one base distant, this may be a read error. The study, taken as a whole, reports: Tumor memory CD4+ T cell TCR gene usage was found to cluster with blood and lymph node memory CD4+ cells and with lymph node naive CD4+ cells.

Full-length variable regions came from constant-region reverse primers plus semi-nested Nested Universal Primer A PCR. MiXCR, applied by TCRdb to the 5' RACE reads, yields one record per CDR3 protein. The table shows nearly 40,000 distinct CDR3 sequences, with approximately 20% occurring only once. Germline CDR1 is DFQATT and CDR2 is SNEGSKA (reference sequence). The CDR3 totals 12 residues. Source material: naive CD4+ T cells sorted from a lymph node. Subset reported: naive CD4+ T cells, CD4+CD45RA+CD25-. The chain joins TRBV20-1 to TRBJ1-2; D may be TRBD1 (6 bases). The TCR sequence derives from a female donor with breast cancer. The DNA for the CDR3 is TGCAGCTGGATGGGGGGCACCCGGGGCTACACCTTC. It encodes CSWMGGTRGYTF.